A selection of T cell receptor beta chains follows, all from one sample in a study of human T cells and chemical hapten exposure. TCRdb re-called the RACE reads with MiXCR, one entry per CDR3 protein. The sample has about 80,000 distinct CDR3 sequences; less than 15% are singletons. The sample in question was whole blood, obtained in connection with sensitization to the hapten diphenylcyclopropenone (DPC). The receptors shown here come from a woman between 50 and 59 years old with alopecia areata. Some clones in this sample may be carry-over from other donors' samples. CDR3s leave out the opening cysteine and the closing phenylalanine or tryptophan. Not every row has a clone size; where given, it reads once, few, many or a size class.

j_call,clone_size,v_call,cdr3_aa
TRBJ2-3,few,TRBV20-1,SARDWAAGGGTDTQY
TRBJ1-1,-,TRBV27,ASFRTGGLDYTEAF
TRBJ1-6,few,TRBV20-1,SASHRVPNSPLH
TRBJ2-1,-,TRBV7-7,ASSPRTSGNNEQF
TRBJ2-2,-,TRBV5-4,ASSITRVNTGELF
TRBJ1-1,-,TRBV3-1,ASSQGPTNTEAF
TRBJ2-5,few,TRBV4-3,ASSQGGAGKGETQY
TRBJ2-1,many,TRBV6-2/TRBV6-3,ASRSSGKYNEQF
TRBJ1-1,-,TRBV18,ASAGQGSTEAF
TRBJ2-1,once,TRBV7-8,ASNRFREASGREQF
TRBJ2-7,once,TRBV5-1,ASSLRDTLGGQY
TRBJ2-3,few,TRBV20-1,SALTSGRFDTQY
TRBJ2-4,-,TRBV6-2/TRBV6-3,ASSPYLRLAKNIQY
TRBJ2-1,many,TRBV29-1,SVDNEQF
TRBJ1-1,-,TRBV27,ASSRRGEAF
TRBJ2-7,-,TRBV28,ASSSPRAPYEQY
TRBJ2-3,few,TRBV5-5,ASSLRDVSTDTQY